This is a list of T cell receptor beta chains from one sample in a study of T-cell memory formation after mild COVID-19. A single record per CDR3 protein comes from TCRdb applying MiXCR to the 5' RACE reads. Of approximately 410,000 distinct CDR3 sequences listed, roughly a quarter are singletons. Sequencing was done on a sample of PBMCs or a T cell subset sorted from them (not recorded which). The receptors were gathered from an adult woman who had mild COVID-19 (a few samples of this study predate the infection). Cell type and time point are not known. CDR3s include the opening cysteine and the closing phenylalanine or tryptophan. The D gene is left open where the match is weak. Clone size is given for some rows only: seen once, a few or many times, or a class if the clone is expanded.

size,D,V,J,DNA,CDR3
-,-,TRBV6-2/TRBV6-3,TRBJ2-2,TGTGCCAGCAGCCAAATAGTCCCGTACACCGGGGAGCTGTTTTTT,CASSQIVPYTGELFF
few,TRBD2,TRBV2,TRBJ2-1,TGTGCCAGCAGTGTACGGCTAGCGGGTAACAATGAGCAGTTCTTC,CASSVRLAGNNEQFF
-,-,TRBV7-9,TRBJ1-2,TGTGCCAGCAGCCCCCTGATCGAGGCCCGCTATGGCTACACCTTC,CASSPLIEARYGYTF
-,-,TRBV20-1,TRBJ2-4,TGCAGTGCTAGAGACCCCGCCGGGACTGAAGACATTCAGTACTTC,CSARDPAGTEDIQYF
many,-,TRBV3-1,TRBJ2-2,TGTGCCAGCAGCCAAGGCCCGAACACCGGGGAGCTGTTTTTT,CASSQGPNTGELFF
few,-,TRBV12-3/TRBV12-4,TRBJ2-1,TGTGCCAGCACCAATCAGGGGTTCGAGCAGTTCTTC,CASTNQGFEQFF
few,-,TRBV20-1,TRBJ2-2,TGCAGTGCTAGAGAACAGTGGACCGGGGAGCTGTTTTTT,CSAREQWTGELFF
-,-,TRBV27,TRBJ1-2,TGTGCCAGCAGTGCCGCTGCCAGTTCGGGTTTGAATGTTGGCTACACCTTC,CASSAAASSGLNVGYTF
few,-,TRBV15,TRBJ2-6,TGTGCCACCCAAGGGGGGGGCGCCTGGGCCAACGTCCTGACTTTC,CATQGGGAWANVLTF
many,TRBD2,TRBV4-2,TRBJ2-7,TGTGCCAGCAGCCAAGGATTAGCGGGATCCTACGAGCAGTACTTC,CASSQGLAGSYEQYF
many,-,TRBV7-2,TRBJ2-7,TGTGCCAGCAGCTCGACCTCGGGAACCTACGAGCAGTACTTC,CASSSTSGTYEQYF
-,TRBD2,TRBV4-2,TRBJ2-7,TGTGCCAGCAGCCCTAGACTAGCGGGGGACGGAGAGCAGTACTTC,CASSPRLAGDGEQYF
few,TRBD2,TRBV7-6,TRBJ2-5,TGTGCCAGCAGCTTAGTGCCGGGGGGGGTAGGAGAGACCCAGTACTTC,CASSLVPGGVGETQYF
-,-,TRBV29-1,TRBJ2-2,TGCAGCGTTGAATCGCTCACGAACACCGGGGAGCTGTTTTTT,CSVESLTNTGELFF
-,-,TRBV7-8,TRBJ1-5,TGTGCCAGCAGCTCCGTTTCAGGGGTCAATCAGCCCCAGCATTTT,CASSSVSGVNQPQHF
few,TRBD2,TRBV7-9,TRBJ2-7,TGTGCCAGCAGCTACGGACTAGTCGGTTCCTACGAGCAGTACTTC,CASSYGLVGSYEQYF
few,-,TRBV11-3,TRBJ2-7,TGTGCCAGCAGCCCGGAAGGGCTCGGGGGCGAGCAGTACTTC,CASSPEGLGGEQYF
few,-,TRBV2,TRBJ1-2,TGTGCCAGCAGTTTGAGGACAGTGCGAAACTATGGCTACACCTTC,CASSLRTVRNYGYTF
-,-,TRBV21-1,TRBJ1-2,TGTGCCAGCAGCACACACGGCTGCACCTTC,CASSTHGCTF
-,-,TRBV7-8,TRBJ1-2,TGTGCCAGCAGCTTAGACGGGGCTCGTGGCTACACCTTC,CASSLDGARGYTF
-,-,TRBV27,TRBJ2-7,TGTGCCAGCGCCAGGGGAGAGTTGACACACGAGCAGTACTTC,CASARGELTHEQYF
few,TRBD2,TRBV20-1,TRBJ2-1,TGCAGTGCTAGAGATATGGGGGGACTAGCGGGAGTCTACAATGAGCAGTTCTTC,CSARDMGGLAGVYNEQFF
many,-,TRBV10-3,TRBJ2-3,TGTGCCATCAGTTCGTCCAGCACAGATACGCAGTATTTT,CAISSSSTDTQYF
medium-sized,-,TRBV25-1,TRBJ2-6,TGTGCCAGCAGTACCGACTCTGGGGCCAACGTCCTGACTTTC,CASSTDSGANVLTF
-,-,TRBV20-1,TRBJ1-2,TGCAGTGCGGACTGGACGGGGAATAACTATGGCTACACCTTC,CSADWTGNNYGYTF
-,TRBD1,TRBV29-1,TRBJ2-1,TGCAGCGTTGCACAAGGACAGGGGGGTTCCTACAATGAGCAGTTCTTC,CSVAQGQGGSYNEQFF
-,TRBD1,TRBV5-1,TRBJ1-2,TGCGCCAGCAGCTCGCAGGGACAGGGGGCAGACTATGGCTACACCTTC,CASSSQGQGADYGYTF
-,-,TRBV30,TRBJ1-1,TGTGCCTGGAGTGTTTGGAGGGTGAACACTGAAGCTTTCTTT,CAWSVWRVNTEAFF
few,TRBD2,TRBV6-2/TRBV6-3,TRBJ2-7,TGTGCCACCTCGTTAGGCGGGAGAGGTTCCTACGAGCAGTACTTC,CATSLGGRGSYEQYF
few,-,TRBV12-3/TRBV12-4,TRBJ1-6,TGTGCCAGCAGTTTGGGGGGCGTCGCGGGTTCACCCCTCCACTTT,CASSLGGVAGSPLHF
few,-,TRBV5-1,TRBJ2-6,TGCGCCAGCAGACCCCTGGCGGGCTCTGGGGCCAACGTCCTGACTTTC,CASRPLAGSGANVLTF
few,-,TRBV4-2,TRBJ2-3,TGTGCCAGCAGCCAAGAAAGCACCGTTGCAGATACGCAGTATTTT,CASSQESTVADTQYF
-,TRBD1,TRBV18,TRBJ2-1,TGTGCCAGCTCACAACAGGGGATTAAGGAGCAGTTCTTC,CASSQQGIKEQFF
-,TRBD1,TRBV20-1,TRBJ1-2,TGCAGTGCTGCAGACAGGGGGAGGACAAACTATGGCTACACCTTC,CSAADRGRTNYGYTF
few,TRBD1,TRBV6-2/TRBV6-3,TRBJ1-1,TGTGCCAGCAGTTACGCTCCGGGACAGGGGTACACTGAAGCTTTCTTT,CASSYAPGQGYTEAFF
-,TRBD2,TRBV29-1,TRBJ2-1,TGCAGCGCCGGGAGGACTAGCTCCTACAATGAGCAGTTCTTC,CSAGRTSSYNEQFF
few,-,TRBV11-2,TRBJ2-5,TGTGCCAGCAGCTTACAACACTGGACCGGGGAGACCCAGTACTTC,CASSLQHWTGETQYF
few,-,TRBV4-1,TRBJ1-1,TGCGCCAGCAGCCAAGACCAGGCGGGGGCGGGCACTGAAGCTTTCTTT,CASSQDQAGAGTEAFF
few,-,TRBV3-1,TRBJ1-5,TGTGCCAGCAGCCAAGGATTGCCTAGCAATCAGCCCCAGCATTTT,CASSQGLPSNQPQHF
-,-,TRBV4-1,TRBJ2-2,TGCGCCAGCAGCCAGCCCGCACAGGCTCCCGGGGAGCTGTTTTTT,CASSQPAQAPGELFF
many,-,TRBV20-1,TRBJ2-7,TGCAGTGCTAGAGATCTCTGGGGTCAGTACTTC,CSARDLWGQYF
-,TRBD1,TRBV6-6,TRBJ1-1,TGTGCCAGCAGCTACGTCGGGACAGTGAACACTGAAGCTTTCTTT,CASSYVGTVNTEAFF
-,TRBD2,TRBV5-1,TRBJ2-3,TGCGCCAGCAGCTTAGGCGGGGGGGCCGAAGATACGCAGTATTTT,CASSLGGGAEDTQYF
-,-,TRBV12-3/TRBV12-4,TRBJ1-3,TGTGCCAGCAGGACCTCTGGAAACACCATATATTTT,CASRTSGNTIYF
few,-,TRBV6-2/TRBV6-3,TRBJ2-1,TGTGCCAGCACGCAGAGACTAGGATCGCTGAATGAGCAGTTCTTC,CASTQRLGSLNEQFF
few,TRBD1,TRBV5-1,TRBJ2-7,TGCGCCAGCAGCTTGGGGGGACAGCGCTTCTTAGGCGATTTCTACGAGCAGTACTTC,CASSLGGQRFLGDFYEQYF
-,TRBD1,TRBV12-3/TRBV12-4,TRBJ2-5,TGTGCCAGCAGTCGGACAGGGGGCCAAGAGACCCAGTACTTC,CASSRTGGQETQYF
-,-,TRBV5-1,TRBJ2-3,TGCGCCAGCAGCTTCGAGAGACAAGACTGGGGATCAGATACGCAGTATTTT,CASSFERQDWGSDTQYF
-,-,TRBV7-3,TRBJ2-2,TGTGCCAGCAGCCACCCGACAGAGAACACCGGGGAGCTGTTTTTT,CASSHPTENTGELFF
few,-,TRBV29-1,TRBJ1-5,TGCAGCGTTGGATCGGGGGCTAGCAATCAGCCCCAGCATTTT,CSVGSGASNQPQHF
few,-,TRBV9,TRBJ2-5,TGTGCCAGCAGCGTAACAGGGATTGGCCAAGAGACCCAGTACTTC,CASSVTGIGQETQYF
-,-,TRBV20-1,TRBJ2-5,TGCAGTGCTAGAGGACAAGAGACCCAGTACTTC,CSARGQETQYF
few,TRBD2,TRBV20-1,TRBJ2-3,TGCAGTGCTAGAGACCACGGACTAGCGGGTTCGACAGATACGCAGTATTTT,CSARDHGLAGSTDTQYF
-,-,TRBV5-1,TRBJ2-1,TGCGCCAGCAGCTTGGTAGGGGGAGTGAGCGTGGATGAGCAGTTCTTC,CASSLVGGVSVDEQFF
-,TRBD2,TRBV10-3,TRBJ2-2,TGTGCCATCAGTGACCCCCTAAGACTAGCGTACACCGGGGAGCTGTTTTTT,CAISDPLRLAYTGELFF